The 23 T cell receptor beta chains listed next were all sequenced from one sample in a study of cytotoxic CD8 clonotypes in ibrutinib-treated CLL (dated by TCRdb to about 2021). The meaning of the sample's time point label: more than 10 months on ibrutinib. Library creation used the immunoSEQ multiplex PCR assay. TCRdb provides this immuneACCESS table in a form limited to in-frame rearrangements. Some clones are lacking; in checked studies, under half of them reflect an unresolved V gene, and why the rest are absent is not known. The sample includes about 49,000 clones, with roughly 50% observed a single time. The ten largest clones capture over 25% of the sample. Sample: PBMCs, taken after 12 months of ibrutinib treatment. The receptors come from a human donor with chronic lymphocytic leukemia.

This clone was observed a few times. The CDR3, as DNA: TGTGCCATCAAAGGGACTAGCGGGAGGATTTACAATGAGCAGTTCTTC. Protein product: CAIKGTSGRIYNEQFF. The genes are TRBV10-3 and TRBJ2-1; 15 bases line up with TRBD2. The CDR3 is made up of 16 amino acids. Germline loops: CDR1 ENHRY, CDR2 SYGVKD. V trimming: 7 bases; J trimming: 4 bases; junction bases outside the gene matches: 5.

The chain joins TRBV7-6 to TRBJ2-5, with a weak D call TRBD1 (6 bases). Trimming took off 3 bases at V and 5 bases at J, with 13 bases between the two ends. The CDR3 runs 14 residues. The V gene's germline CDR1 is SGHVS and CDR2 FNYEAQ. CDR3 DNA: TGTGCCAGCAGCTTGGGCAGGGGCTATGAGACCCAGTACTTC. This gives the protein CASSLGRGYETQYF.

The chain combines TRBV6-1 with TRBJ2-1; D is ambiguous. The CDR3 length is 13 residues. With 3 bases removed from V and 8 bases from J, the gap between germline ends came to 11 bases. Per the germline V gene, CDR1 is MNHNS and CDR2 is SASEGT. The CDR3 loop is CASSEWLMHEQFF. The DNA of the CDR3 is TGTGCCAGCAGTGAGTGGCTAATGCATGAGCAGTTCTTC.

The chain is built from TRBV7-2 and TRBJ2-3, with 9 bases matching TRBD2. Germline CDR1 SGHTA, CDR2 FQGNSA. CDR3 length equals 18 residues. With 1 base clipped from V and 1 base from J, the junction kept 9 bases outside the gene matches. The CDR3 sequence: CASSLVGRSGSRTDTQYF. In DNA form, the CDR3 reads TGTGCCAGCAGCTTAGTGGGACGTAGCGGGAGTCGCACAGATACGCAGTATTTT.

The CDR3 loop is CASRSGTGGEQETQYF. The CDR3, as DNA: TGCGCCAGCAGGTCCGGGACAGGGGGTGAGCAAGAGACCCAGTACTTC. The chain uses TRBV5-1 and TRBJ2-5; 11 bases are a match to TRBD1. The CDR3 is made up of 16 amino acids. Trimming took 5 bases from V and 2 from J; bases not matched to a gene: 8. Germline values: CDR1 SGHRS, CDR2 YFSETQ.

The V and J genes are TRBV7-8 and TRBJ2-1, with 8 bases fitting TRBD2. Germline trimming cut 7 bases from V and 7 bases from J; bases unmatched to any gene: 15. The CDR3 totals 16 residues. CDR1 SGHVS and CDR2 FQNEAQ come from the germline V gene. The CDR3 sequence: CASTLSGISGNNEQFF. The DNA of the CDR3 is TGTGCCAGCACCCTAAGTGGGATTAGCGGGAATAATGAGCAGTTCTTC. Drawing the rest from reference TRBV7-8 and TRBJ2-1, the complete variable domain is GAGVSQSPRYKVAKRGQDVALRCDPISGHVSLFWYQQALGQGPEFLTYFQNEAQLDKSGLPSDRFFAERPEGSVSTLKIQRTQQEDSAVYLCASTLSGISGNNEQFFGPGTRLTVL.

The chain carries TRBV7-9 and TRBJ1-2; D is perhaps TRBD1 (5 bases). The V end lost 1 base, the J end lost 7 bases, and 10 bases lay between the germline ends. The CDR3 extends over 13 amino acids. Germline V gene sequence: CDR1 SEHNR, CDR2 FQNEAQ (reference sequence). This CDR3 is CASSLVGEAGYTF. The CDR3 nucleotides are TGTGCCAGCAGCTTAGTGGGGGAGGCTGGCTACACCTTC.

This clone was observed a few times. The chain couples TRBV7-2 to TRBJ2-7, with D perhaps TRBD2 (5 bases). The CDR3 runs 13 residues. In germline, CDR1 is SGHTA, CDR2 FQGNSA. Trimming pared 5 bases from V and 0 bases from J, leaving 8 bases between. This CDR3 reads CASSPGVSYEQYF. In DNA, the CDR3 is TGTGCCAGCAGCCCCGGGGTCTCCTACGAGCAGTACTTC.

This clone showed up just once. The CDR3 loop reads CASSYSGVGPYEQYF. The CDR3 region has the DNA TGTGCCAGCAGTTATTCGGGTGTTGGGCCCTACGAGCAGTACTTC. The V gene is TRBV6-6, the J gene TRBJ2-7; D remains ambiguous. Germline CDR1 is MNHNY and CDR2 is SVGAGI (reference sequence). The germline V and J ends were trimmed by 3 bases and 2 bases, with 14 bases remaining between them. The CDR3 covers 15 residues.

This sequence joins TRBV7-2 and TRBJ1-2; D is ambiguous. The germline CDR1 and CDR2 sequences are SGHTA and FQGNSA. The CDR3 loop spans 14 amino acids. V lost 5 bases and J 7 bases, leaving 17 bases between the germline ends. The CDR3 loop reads CASSPGGSRSGYTF. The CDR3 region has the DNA TGTGCCAGCAGCCCCGGAGGGAGCAGGTCTGGCTACACCTTC. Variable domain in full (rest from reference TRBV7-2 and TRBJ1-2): GAGVSQSPSNKVTEKGKDVELRCDPISGHTALYWYRQSLGQGLEFLIYFQGNSAPDKSGLPSDRFSAERTGGSVSTLTIQRTQQEDSAVYLCASSPGGSRSGYTFGSGTRLTVV.

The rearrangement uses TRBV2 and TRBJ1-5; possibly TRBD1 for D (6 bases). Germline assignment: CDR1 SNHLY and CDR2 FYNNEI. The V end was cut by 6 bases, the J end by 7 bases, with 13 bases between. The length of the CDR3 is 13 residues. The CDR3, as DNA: TGTGCCAGCAGGGGGACACTACGGCAGCCCCAGCATTTT. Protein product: CASRGTLRQPQHF.

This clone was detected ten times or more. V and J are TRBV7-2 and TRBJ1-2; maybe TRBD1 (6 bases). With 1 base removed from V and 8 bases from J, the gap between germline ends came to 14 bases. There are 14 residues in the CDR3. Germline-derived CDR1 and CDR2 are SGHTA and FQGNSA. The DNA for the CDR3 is TGTGCCAGCAGCTTAGACGGACTAGGGACAGGCTACACCTTC. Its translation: CASSLDGLGTGYTF.

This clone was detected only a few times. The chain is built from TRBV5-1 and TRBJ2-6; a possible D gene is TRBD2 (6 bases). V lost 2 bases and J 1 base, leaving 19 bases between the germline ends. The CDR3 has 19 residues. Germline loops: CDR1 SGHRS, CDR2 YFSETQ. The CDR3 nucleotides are TGCGCCAGCAGCTTCCAGGCGGGATCCGCTTCTTCTGGGGCCAACGTCCTGACTTTC. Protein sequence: CASSFQAGSASSGANVLTF.

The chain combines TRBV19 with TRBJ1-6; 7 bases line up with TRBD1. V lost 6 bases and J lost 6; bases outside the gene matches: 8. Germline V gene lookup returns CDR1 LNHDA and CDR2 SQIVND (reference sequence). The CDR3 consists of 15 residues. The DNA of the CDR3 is TGTGCCAGTAGAGGCTCGGGACAGATTAATTCACCCCTCCACTTT. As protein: CASRGSGQINSPLHF.

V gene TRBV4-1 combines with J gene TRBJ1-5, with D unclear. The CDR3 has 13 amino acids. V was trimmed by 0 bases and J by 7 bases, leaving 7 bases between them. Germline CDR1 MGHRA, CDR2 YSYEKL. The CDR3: CASSQEGWQPQHF. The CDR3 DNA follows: TGCGCCAGCAGCCAAGAAGGGTGGCAGCCCCAGCATTTT.

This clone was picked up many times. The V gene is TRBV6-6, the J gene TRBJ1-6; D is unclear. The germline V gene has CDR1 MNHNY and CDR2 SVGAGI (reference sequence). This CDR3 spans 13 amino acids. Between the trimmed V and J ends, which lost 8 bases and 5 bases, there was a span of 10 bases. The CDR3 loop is CASSRENNSPLHF. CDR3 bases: TGTGCCAGCTCGCGGGAGAATAATTCACCCCTCCACTTT.

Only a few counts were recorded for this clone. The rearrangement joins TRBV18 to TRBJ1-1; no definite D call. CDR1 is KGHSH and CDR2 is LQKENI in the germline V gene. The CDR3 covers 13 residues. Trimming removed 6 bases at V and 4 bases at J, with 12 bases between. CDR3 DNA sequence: TGTGCCAGCTCTCTCGAAGCGCGCACTGAAGCTTTCTTT. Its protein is CASSLEARTEAFF.

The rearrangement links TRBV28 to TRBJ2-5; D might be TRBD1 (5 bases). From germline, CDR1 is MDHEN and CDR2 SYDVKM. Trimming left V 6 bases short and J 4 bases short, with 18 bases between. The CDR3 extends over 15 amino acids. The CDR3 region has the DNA TGTGCCAGCAGAACCCAGGGTAGAAGCTTAGAGACCCAGTACTTC. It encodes CASRTQGRSLETQYF.

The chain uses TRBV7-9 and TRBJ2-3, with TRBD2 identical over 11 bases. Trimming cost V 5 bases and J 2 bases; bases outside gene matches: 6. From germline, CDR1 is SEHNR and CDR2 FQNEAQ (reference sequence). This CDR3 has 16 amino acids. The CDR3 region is CASSPRLAGPTDTQYF. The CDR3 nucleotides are TGTGCCAGCAGCCCTAGACTAGCGGGACCCACAGATACGCAGTATTTT. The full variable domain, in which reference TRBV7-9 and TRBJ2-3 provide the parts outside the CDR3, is DTGVSQNPRHKITKRGQNVTFRCDPISEHNRLYWYRQTLGQGPEFLTYFQNEAQLEKSRLLSDRFSAERPKGSFSTLEIQRTEQGDSAMYLCASSPRLAGPTDTQYFGPGTRLTVL.

The CDR3 loop is CASNRQGGNEKLFF. The CDR3, as DNA: TGTGCCAGCAACAGACAGGGCGGGAATGAAAAACTGTTTTTT. The chain combines TRBV9 with TRBJ1-4; 7 bases align to TRBD1. CDR3 length equals 14 residues. Unmatched junction bases numbered 7, after V lost 6 bases and J lost 5 bases. Germline assignment: CDR1 SGDLS and CDR2 YYNGEE.

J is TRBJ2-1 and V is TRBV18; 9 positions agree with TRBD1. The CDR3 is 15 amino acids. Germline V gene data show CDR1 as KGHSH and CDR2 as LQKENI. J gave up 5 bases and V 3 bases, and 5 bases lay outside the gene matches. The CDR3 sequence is CASSPGTGTNNEQFF. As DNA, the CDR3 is TGTGCCAGCTCACCTGGGACAGGGACCAACAATGAGCAGTTCTTC.

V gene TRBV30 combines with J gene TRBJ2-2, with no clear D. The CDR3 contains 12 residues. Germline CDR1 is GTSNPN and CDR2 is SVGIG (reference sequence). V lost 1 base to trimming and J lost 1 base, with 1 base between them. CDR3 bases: TGTGCCTGGAGTGGGAACACCGGGGAGCTGTTTTTT. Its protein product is CAWSGNTGELFF.

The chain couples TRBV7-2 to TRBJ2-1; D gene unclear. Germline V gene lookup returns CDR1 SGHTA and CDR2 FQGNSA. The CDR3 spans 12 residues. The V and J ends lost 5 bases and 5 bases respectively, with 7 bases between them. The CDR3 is CASSHYHNEQFF. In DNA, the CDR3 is TGTGCCAGCAGCCACTATCACAATGAGCAGTTCTTC.